This TCR beta chain stems from a study of T cell repertoires in cytomegalovirus infection (dated by TCRdb to the late 2010s). Some background on the complete study: Donor HLA type was relevant to the analysis, because carriage of CMV infection together with the matching HLA type was indicated by public TCR beta signatures. Findings and caveats that apply to the study as a whole: Cumulative frequency of public TCR beta family members discriminated carriers of CMV infection plus the relevant HLA type in this cohort and an independent roughly 320-donor cohort. The ex vivo response was dominated by HLA-C-restricted CMV-specific TCR beta clonotypes, which also provided the single most frequent clonotype in two of eight donors.

Sequencing instrument: Illumina HiSeq 1500. Through fastp at Q25 and MiXCR, TCRdb rebuilt clones from the public reads, retaining in-frame beta chains. Rows merge per CDR3 protein into single entries with the most common DNA and genes. This sample gives under 850,000 distinct CDR3 sequences in total; roughly a third of them show up just once. 2.5% to 3.5% of the sample rests with the top ten. The CDR3 covers 14 residues, taking in both the cysteine and the phenylalanine. The entry retains the CDR3 DNA only, 42 bases that are in frame from base 1. At the junction V is shortened by 4 bases and J by 3 bases, with 12 bases in between. CDR1 SEHNR and CDR2 FQNEAQ were looked up in the germline V gene (reference sequence). The sample holds a few counts of this clonotype. This receptor's antigen is unknown. No clone much larger than this one lies a single base away; base qualities are absent.

This chain joins TRBV7-9 to TRBJ2-5; 6 matching bases give a weak D call of TRBD1. The receptor was derived from a human donor in good health (CMV status not recorded). Some clones in this sample may be carry-over from other donors' samples. The sample consisted of PBMCs. CDR3 reads: CASSSGTPKETQYF. In nucleotide form, the sequence is TGTGCCAGCAGCTCCGGGACACCAAAAGAGACCCAGTACTTC.